Listed here is a single T cell receptor (beta chain). The sample originates from a study of blood T cell repertoires in COVID-19. Data came from immunoSEQ multiplex PCR; TCRdb stores just in-frame clones and leaves some out. The sample comprises about 230,000 clones, roughly nine tenths of which are singletons, and around 4.2% rests with the top ten. The J segment lost 5 bases and the V segment lost 7 bases, leaving 14 bases of the junction unmatched. The CDR3 is 16 residues long. CDR1 and CDR2 (germline): SGHRS, YFSETQ. The chain has TRBV5-1 and TRBJ1-3; TRBD1 agrees at 8 bases. The clonotype was recovered from a woman aged 25 to 45 with acute COVID-19. The sequencing input was PBMCs or T cells enriched from blood (not recorded which). CDR3 nucleotide sequence: TGCGCCAGCGGAGGCCCGGGTACAGGGGGTCGAAACACCATATATTTT. This sequence encodes CASGGPGTGGRNTIYF.